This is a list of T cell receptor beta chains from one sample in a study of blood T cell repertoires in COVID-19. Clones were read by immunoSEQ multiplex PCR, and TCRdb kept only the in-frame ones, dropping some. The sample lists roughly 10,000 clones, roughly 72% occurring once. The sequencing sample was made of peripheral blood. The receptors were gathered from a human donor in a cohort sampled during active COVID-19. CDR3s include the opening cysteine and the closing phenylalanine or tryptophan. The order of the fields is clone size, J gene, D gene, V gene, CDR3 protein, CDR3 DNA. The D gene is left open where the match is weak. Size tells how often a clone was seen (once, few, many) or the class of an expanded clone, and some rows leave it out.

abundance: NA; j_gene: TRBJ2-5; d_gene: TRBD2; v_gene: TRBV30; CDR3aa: CAWSGGGGAETQYF; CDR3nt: TGTGCCTGGAGTGGAGGCGGGGGGGCCGAGACCCAGTACTTC
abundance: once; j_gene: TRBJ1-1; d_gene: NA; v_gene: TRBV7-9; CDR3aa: CASSLGGVPTEAFF; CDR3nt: TGTGCCAGCAGCTTAGGGGGGGTACCCACTGAAGCTTTCTTT
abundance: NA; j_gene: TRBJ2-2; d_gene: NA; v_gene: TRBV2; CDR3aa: CASSARNTGELFF; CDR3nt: TGTGCCAGCAGTGCCAGGAACACCGGGGAGCTGTTTTTT
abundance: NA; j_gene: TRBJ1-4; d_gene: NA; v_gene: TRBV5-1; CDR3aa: CASSLRGGEEKLFF; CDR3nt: TGCGCCAGCAGCTTAAGGGGAGGGGAGGAAAAACTGTTTTTT
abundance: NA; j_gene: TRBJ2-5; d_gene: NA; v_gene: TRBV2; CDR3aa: CASKGGVWETQYF; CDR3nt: TGTGCCAGCAAGGGCGGGGTGTGGGAGACCCAGTACTTC
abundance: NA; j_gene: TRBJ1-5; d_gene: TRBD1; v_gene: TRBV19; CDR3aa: CASQRQGSNQPQHF; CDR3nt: TGTGCCAGTCAGAGACAGGGGAGCAATCAGCCCCAGCATTTT
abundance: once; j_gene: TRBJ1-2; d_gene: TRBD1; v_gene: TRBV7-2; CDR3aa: CASSLGTGGVYGYTF; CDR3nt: TGTGCCAGCAGCTTAGGCACAGGGGGCGTCTATGGCTACACCTTC
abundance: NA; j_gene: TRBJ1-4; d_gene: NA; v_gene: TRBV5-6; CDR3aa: CASSTRQAATNEKLFF; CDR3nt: TGTGCCAGCAGCACCCGGCAGGCAGCAACTAATGAAAAACTGTTTTTT
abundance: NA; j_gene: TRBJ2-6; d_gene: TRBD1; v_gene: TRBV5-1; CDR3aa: CASSSSPGQGLGGANVLTF; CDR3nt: TGCGCCAGCAGCTCCTCGCCGGGACAGGGCCTAGGTGGGGCCAACGTCCTGACTTTC
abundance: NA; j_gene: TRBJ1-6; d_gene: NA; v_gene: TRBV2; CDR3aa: CASSEGSFSYNSPLHF; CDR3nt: TGTGCCAGCAGTGAGGGCAGTTTCTCCTATAATTCACCCCTCCACTTT
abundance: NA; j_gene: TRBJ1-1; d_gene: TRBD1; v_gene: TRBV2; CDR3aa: CASTRDRGGTEAFF; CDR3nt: TGTGCCAGCACTCGGGACAGGGGAGGAACTGAAGCTTTCTTT
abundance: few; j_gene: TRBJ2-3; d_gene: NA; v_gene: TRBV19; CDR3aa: CASSITGRPDTQYF; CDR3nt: TGTGCCAGTAGCATAACAGGGCGCCCAGATACGCAGTATTTT
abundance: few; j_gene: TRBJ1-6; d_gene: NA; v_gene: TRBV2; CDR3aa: CASSEAQGRTDSPLHF; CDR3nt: TGTGCCAGCAGTGAAGCGCAGGGGCGCACAGATTCACCCCTCCACTTT
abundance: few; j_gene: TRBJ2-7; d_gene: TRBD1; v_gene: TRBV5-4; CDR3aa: CASSLSGTGGYEQYF; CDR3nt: TGTGCCAGCAGCTTGTCCGGGACAGGGGGCTACGAGCAGTACTTC
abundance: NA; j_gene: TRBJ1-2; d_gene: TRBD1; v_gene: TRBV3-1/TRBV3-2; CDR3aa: CASSQGTGAAGPGSYTF; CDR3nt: TGTGCCAGCAGCCAAGGGACAGGCGCCGCGGGACCCGGTAGCTACACCTTC
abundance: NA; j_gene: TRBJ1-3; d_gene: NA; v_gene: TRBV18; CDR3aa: CASSPTDSGTTISGNTIYF; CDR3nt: TGTGCCAGCTCACCAACAGACTCAGGGACTACAATCTCTGGAAACACCATATATTTT
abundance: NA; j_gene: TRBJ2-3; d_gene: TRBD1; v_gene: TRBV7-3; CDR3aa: CASSQGATDTQYF; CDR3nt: TGTGCCAGCAGCCAGGGGGCAACAGATACGCAGTATTTT
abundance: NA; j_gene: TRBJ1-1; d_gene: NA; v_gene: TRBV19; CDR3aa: CASSHGGDTEAFF; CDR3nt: TGTGCCAGTAGTCACGGGGGAGACACTGAAGCTTTCTTT
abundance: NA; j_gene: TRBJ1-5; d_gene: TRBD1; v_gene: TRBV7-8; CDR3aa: CASSLGGGRQGANQPQHF; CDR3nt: TGTGCCAGCAGCTTAGGAGGGGGGCGACAGGGGGCAAATCAGCCCCAGCATTTT
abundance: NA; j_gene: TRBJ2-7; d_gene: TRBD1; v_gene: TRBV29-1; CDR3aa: CSVESAGGQEQYF; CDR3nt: TGCAGCGTTGAGTCGGCAGGGGGACAGGAGCAGTACTTC
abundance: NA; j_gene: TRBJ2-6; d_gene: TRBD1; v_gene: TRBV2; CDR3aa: CASRGPKQGLNSGANVLTF; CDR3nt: TGTGCCAGCAGGGGACCCAAACAGGGGCTGAACTCTGGGGCCAACGTCCTGACTTTC
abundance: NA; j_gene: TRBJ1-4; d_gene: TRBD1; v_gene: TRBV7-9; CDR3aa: CASSPRIRTGRNEKLFF; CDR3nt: TGTGCCAGCAGCCCCCGGATCAGGACAGGGAGAAATGAAAAACTGTTTTTT
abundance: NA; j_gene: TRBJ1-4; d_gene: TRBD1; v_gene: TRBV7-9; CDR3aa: CASSRSQGLTNEKLFF; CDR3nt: TGTGCCAGCAGCCGGTCACAGGGGCTTACAAATGAAAAACTGTTTTTT
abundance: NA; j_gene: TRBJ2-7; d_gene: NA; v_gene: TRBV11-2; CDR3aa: CASSGKGVYEQYF; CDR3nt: TGTGCCAGCAGCGGAAAGGGGGTGTACGAGCAGTACTTC
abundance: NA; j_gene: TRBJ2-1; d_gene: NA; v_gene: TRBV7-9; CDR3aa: CASSSLLLEGVGNEQFF; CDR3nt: TGTGCCAGCAGCTCACTCCTTCTAGAGGGGGTTGGCAATGAGCAGTTCTTC
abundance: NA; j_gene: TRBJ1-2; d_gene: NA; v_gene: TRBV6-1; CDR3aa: CASSEKAAGAYGYTF; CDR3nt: TGTGCCAGCAGTGAAAAGGCGGCAGGGGCGTATGGCTACACCTTC
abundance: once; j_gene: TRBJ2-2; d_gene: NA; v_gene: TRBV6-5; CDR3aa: CASSYSQGYTGELFF; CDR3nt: TGTGCCAGCAGTTATTCCCAGGGGTACACCGGGGAGCTGTTTTTT
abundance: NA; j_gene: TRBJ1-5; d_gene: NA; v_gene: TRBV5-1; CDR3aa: CASSLAGQLNQPQHF; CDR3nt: TGCGCCAGCAGCTTGGCAGGACAGCTCAATCAGCCCCAGCATTTT